The 13 T cell receptor beta chains reported below all come from one sample, sequenced in a study of T cell responses to AZD1222 COVID-19 vaccine. Assay used: immunoSEQ multiplex PCR; TCRdb lists only in-frame clones, some missing. The repertoire holds about 260,000 clones, with approximately 93% as singletons. The source was peripheral blood, collected on day 0 of AZD1222 vaccination. The receptors here all came from an adult in good health.

V usage is TRBV24-1 and J usage is TRBJ2-1; 9 bases are a match to TRBD1. In germline, CDR1 is KGHDR, CDR2 SFDVKD. The CDR3 runs 15 residues. V shed 0 bases, J shed 8 bases, and the junction held 4 bases outside the gene matches. CDR3 sequence (DNA): TGTGCCACCAGTGATTTGGGGACAGGGCCCCATGAGCAGTTCTTC. Protein: CATSDLGTGPHEQFF.

The CDR3 coding sequence is TGTGCCAGCAGCCCCCGGGAAGGGGACTATGGCTACACCTTC. Its translation: CASSPREGDYGYTF. The gene calls are TRBV9 and TRBJ1-2, with D perhaps TRBD1 (5 bases). From germline, CDR1 is SGDLS and CDR2 YYNGEE. This CDR3 spans 14 amino acids. The germline V and J ends were trimmed by 4 bases and 3 bases, with 13 bases remaining between them.

This clone was seen once. The J gene is TRBJ2-1, the V gene TRBV29-1, with 14 bases that match TRBD2. V was pared by 7 bases and J by 9 bases, with 8 bases of the junction left unmatched. This CDR3 region has 14 residues. Germline CDR1 is SQVTM and CDR2 is ANQGSEA. CDR3: CSAGTSGRVSEQFF. The CDR3 DNA sequence: TGCAGCGCCGGGACTAGCGGGAGAGTGAGTGAGCAGTTCTTC.

The CDR3 loop is CASTRSGANVLTF. For the CDR3, the DNA is TGTGCCAGTACCCGCTCTGGGGCCAACGTCCTGACTTTC. V gene TRBV19 combines with J gene TRBJ2-6; D gene unclear. Deletions cut 7 bases from V and 0 bases from J, with 4 bases between. The V gene's germline CDR1 is LNHDA and CDR2 SQIVND (reference sequence). The CDR3 contains 13 residues.

The CDR3 DNA sequence: TGTGCCAGCAGCTCACTCCTCTATGGCTACACCTTC. Protein: CASSSLLYGYTF. The rearrangement uses TRBV7-2 and TRBJ1-2; no definite D call. Germline-derived CDR1 and CDR2 are SGHTA and FQGNSA. The V and J ends lost 4 bases and 4 bases respectively, with 7 bases between them. This CDR3 has 12 amino acids.

V is TRBV7-2 and J is TRBJ2-7; 8 bases are a match to TRBD1. This CDR3 is 15 amino acids long. J was trimmed by 2 bases and V by 5 bases; bases with no gene match: 8. Germline CDR1 SGHTA, CDR2 FQGNSA. The CDR3 reads CASSPWTGRTYEQYF. Here the CDR3 DNA reads TGTGCCAGCAGCCCTTGGACAGGGAGGACCTACGAGCAGTACTTC. The variable domain in full, completed from reference TRBV7-2 and TRBJ2-7, reads GAGVSQSPSNKVTEKGKDVELRCDPISGHTALYWYRQSLGQGLEFLIYFQGNSAPDKSGLPSDRFSAERTGGSVSTLTIQRTQQEDSAVYLCASSPWTGRTYEQYFGPGTRLTVT.

The chain has TRBV6-5 and TRBJ1-2; 9 bases match TRBD1. The CDR3 is made up of 14 amino acids. V was pared by 5 bases and J by 3 bases, with 4 bases of the junction left unmatched. Germline V lookup: CDR1 MNHEY, CDR2 SVGAGI. CDR3 nucleotides: TGTGCCAGCAGTCCGGACAGGGGCGACTATGGCTACACCTTC. Protein product: CASSPDRGDYGYTF.

This rearrangement joins TRBV29-1 to TRBJ2-5; D uncertain. The germline V gene encodes CDR1 SQVTM and CDR2 ANQGSEA. V lost 4 bases and J 4 bases, leaving 4 bases between the germline ends. The CDR3 contains 10 residues. The CDR3 sequence is CSVGRETQYF. The CDR3 DNA sequence: TGCAGCGTTGGAAGAGAGACCCAGTACTTC.

The chain combines TRBV5-4 with TRBJ1-1; no definite D call. CDR1 SGHNT and CDR2 YYREEE come from the germline V gene (reference sequence). V shed 4 bases and J shed 2 bases, with 15 bases lying between them. This CDR3 contains 15 residues. Written as DNA, the CDR3 is TGTGCCAGCAGCGCCCTCGGACGGGGAAACACTGAAGCTTTCTTT. Translated: CASSALGRGNTEAFF.

The genes are TRBV18 and TRBJ1-3; D is unresolved. Deletions cut 3 bases from V and 4 bases from J, with 10 bases between. Germline loops: CDR1 KGHSH, CDR2 LQKENI. The CDR3 is 14 amino acids. The CDR3 region is CASSPWETGNTIYF. CDR3 nucleotide sequence: TGTGCCAGCTCACCTTGGGAGACCGGAAACACCATATATTTT.

This sequence joins TRBV7-2 and TRBJ2-5; no clear D. V gave up 3 bases and J gave up 3 bases, with 11 bases separating them. Germline loops: CDR1 SGHTA, CDR2 FQGNSA. The CDR3 is 14 amino acids. This chain's CDR3 is CASSLGWLEETQYF. The CDR3 nucleotides are TGTGCCAGCAGCTTGGGGTGGCTCGAAGAGACCCAGTACTTC.

The chain links TRBV27 to TRBJ2-1; D gene unclear. CDR1 and CDR2 (germline): MNHEY, SMNVEV (reference sequence). The V end was cut by 0 bases, the J end by 3 bases, with 6 bases between. CDR3 size: 14 residues. CDR3 amino acids: CASSLSGVYNEQFF. For the CDR3, the DNA is TGTGCCAGCAGTTTATCAGGAGTCTACAATGAGCAGTTCTTC.

CDR3 region: CASSHVRVAGGYVADTQYF. The CDR3 DNA reads as TGTGCCAGCAGCCACGTCAGGGTAGCGGGGGGTTATGTCGCAGATACGCAGTATTTT. V and J are TRBV11-2 and TRBJ2-3; TRBD2 aligns across 10 bases. V trimming: 5 bases; J trimming: 4 bases; junction bases outside the gene matches: 18. Germline CDR1 is SGHAT and CDR2 is FQNNGV. This CDR3 spans 19 amino acids.